The 21 T cell receptor beta chains presented below share a single source sample, sequenced in a study of CD8+CD57+ T cells in acquired aplastic anemia. Previously, flow cytometry had revealed CD8+CD57+ cell expansion in the patients chosen for sequencing. The study profiled TCR beta VDJ and CDR3 using genomic DNA as template. MiXCR was run by TCRdb on the reads, yielding one entry per CDR3 protein. The table lists about 180,000 distinct CDR3 sequences, about 44% of them singletons. Sequences were obtained from sorted CD4+, CD8+, or CD8+CD57+ T cells (not recorded which) from PBMCs. The receptors shown here come from a human donor with aplastic anemia.

This clonotype was seen at least ten times. The chain joins TRBV20-1 to TRBJ2-3, with 10 bases identical to TRBD2. Germline CDR1 DFQATT, CDR2 SNEGSKA (reference sequence). V shed 0 bases and J 2 bases; nucleotides not matched to a gene: 8. This CDR3 contains 17 residues. The CDR3 spells CSARDLKRGGPTDTQYF. DNA of the CDR3: TGCAGTGCTAGAGATCTGAAGCGGGGGGGTCCCACAGATACGCAGTATTTT.

Turning to this clonotype: The junction departs from the called germline gene at one end, perhaps through a read error. The V call is TRBV12-3 or TRBV12-4, the J call TRBJ1-2; possibly TRBD1 for D (6 bases). The CDR3 contains 12 residues. In DNA form, the CDR3 reads TGTGCCAGCAGTTTCGTCCCGGACAGTAGCGCCTTC. Translation: CASSFVPDSSAF.

This clonotype was counted ten times or more. The chain employs TRBV6-1 and TRBJ1-1; D remains unclear. Trimming took 2 bases from V and 7 from J, leaving 5 bases between them. This CDR3 is 11 amino acids long. Germline lookup yields CDR1 MNHNS and CDR2 SASEGT. The CDR3 bases are TGTGCCAGCAGTGAATTTAGTGAAGCTTTCTTT. Translating it yields CASSEFSEAFF.

Concerning this clonotype itself: A much more abundant neighbour one base away suggests this may be a read error. V gene TRBV7-6 combines with J gene TRBJ2-1; tentatively, D is TRBD2 (7 bases). Germline assignment: CDR1 SGHVS and CDR2 FNYEAQ. CDR3 length: 16 amino acids. The CDR3 reads CASSLGAGASYNQQFF. The CDR3 nucleotides read TGTGCCAGCAGCTTAGGGGCGGGGGCCTCCTACAATCAGCAGTTCTTC. The variable domain in full, with the rest retrieved from reference TRBV7-6 and TRBJ2-1, is GAGVSQSPRYKVTKRGQDVALRCDPISGHVSLYWYRQALGQGPEFLTYFNYEAQQDKSGLPNDRFSAERPEGSISTLTIQRTEQRDSAMYRCASSLGAGASYNQQFFGPGTRLTVL.

V is TRBV2 and J is TRBJ2-2; D is perhaps TRBD2 (6 bases). The CDR3 loop spans 11 amino acids. V was pared by 7 bases and J by 8 bases, with 8 bases between. Germline V CDR1 and CDR2: SNHLY, FYNNEI. The CDR3 bases are TGTGCCAGCACGCTAGCGGGGGAGCTGTTTTTT. This codes for CASTLAGELFF.

This clonotype appeared many times. The chain couples TRBV6-5 to TRBJ1-5, with 9 bases lining up with TRBD1. CDR1 is MNHEY, CDR2 SVGAGI, per germline. Germline trimming cut 3 bases from V and 6 bases from J; bases unmatched to any gene: 6. The CDR3 totals 15 residues. The DNA of the CDR3 is TGTGCCAGCAGTTATCGTCGGACAGGGGCTCAGCCCCAGCATTTT. Translating gives CASSYRRTGAQPQHF.

The J gene is TRBJ1-1, the V gene TRBV15; 8 nucleotides align to TRBD1. The V gene end was trimmed by 2 bases and the J gene end by 5 bases; junction bases not matched to a gene: 7. CDR3 length: 15 residues. In germline, CDR1 is LNHNV, CDR2 YYDKDF (reference sequence). The CDR3 DNA sequence: TGTGCCACCAGCAGACCAGGACAGGGAGGAACTGAAGCTTTCTTT. Protein product: CATSRPGQGGTEAFF.

V and J are TRBV2 and TRBJ2-7; D possibly matches TRBD1 or TRBD2 (5 bases each). Trimming removed 3 bases from V and 3 bases from J, with 12 bases in between. Per the germline V gene, CDR1 is SNHLY and CDR2 is FYNNEI. CDR3 length: 14 residues. The CDR3 DNA reads TGTGCCAGCAGTGAGGGGACGGCGGTCTACGAGCAGTACTTC. Protein: CASSEGTAVYEQYF.

This chain joins TRBV24-1 and TRBJ2-1, with TRBD1 matching 8 bases. This CDR3 has 16 amino acids. Germline values: CDR1 KGHDR, CDR2 SFDVKD. V gave up 5 bases and J gave up 5 bases; unmatched junction bases: 10. The CDR3 loop is CATSGETGTGDNEQFF. As DNA, the CDR3 is TGTGCCACCAGTGGCGAGACCGGGACAGGCGACAATGAGCAGTTCTTC.

This clonotype came up many times. The rearrangement links TRBV7-8 to TRBJ1-4; TRBD1 agrees at 9 bases. The CDR3 spans 16 residues. Losses at the gene ends were 3 bases for V and 8 bases for J; bases not matched to a gene: 10. Germline lookup yields CDR1 SGHVS and CDR2 FQNEAQ. Here the CDR3 reads CASSLERRQGGEKLFF. CDR3 DNA: TGTGCCAGCAGCTTGGAAAGACGACAGGGGGGAGAAAAACTGTTTTTT.

V and J are TRBV13 and TRBJ2-3; D tentatively fits TRBD1 or TRBD2 (6 bases each). CDR3 length equals 13 residues. Trimming took off 4 bases at V and 6 bases at J, with 11 bases between the two ends. Per germline, CDR1 PRHDT and CDR2 FYEKMQ (reference sequence). The CDR3, as DNA: TGTGCCAGCAGCTGGGGGGCCGGGGATACGCAGTATTTT. It specifies CASSWGAGDTQYF.

V is TRBV25-1 and J is TRBJ1-1; a weak D match, TRBD1 (5 bases). This CDR3 spans 13 amino acids. Deletions cut 2 bases from V and 7 bases from J, with 11 bases between. Germline V gives CDR1 MGHDK, CDR2 SYGVNS. This CDR3 is CASSEIGDFEAFF. In DNA form, the CDR3 reads TGTGCCAGCAGTGAAATAGGGGATTTTGAAGCTTTCTTT.

There are many counts of this clonotype. This sequence joins TRBV19 and TRBJ1-6; D is unclear. CDR1 and CDR2 from the germline V gene are LNHDA and SQIVND (reference sequence). V lost 3 bases to trimming and J lost 6 bases, with 6 bases between them. The CDR3 sequence is 13 residues long. CDR3 sequence: CASSMDGNSPLHF. CDR3 DNA: TGTGCCAGTAGTATGGACGGTAATTCACCCCTCCACTTT.

This clonotype was observed a handful of times. The gene calls are TRBV7-4 and TRBJ1-5; unclear D gene. V was shortened by 6 bases and J by 8 bases, with 14 bases between the two germline ends. This CDR3 has 13 residues. The V gene's germline CDR1 is SGHVT and CDR2 SQSDAQ. CDR3 in amino acids: CASSSSRVEPQHF. CDR3 DNA: TGTGCCAGCAGTTCTTCTAGGGTCGAGCCCCAGCATTTT.

The chain has TRBV7-3 and TRBJ2-5; tentatively, D is TRBD1 or TRBD2 (5 bases each). This CDR3 contains 13 residues. CDR1 is SGHTA and CDR2 is FQGTGA in the germline V gene. Trimming shortened V by 5 bases and J by 5 bases, and 12 bases separated the two germline ends. CDR3 sequence reads: CASSPDWGETQYF. The CDR3 nucleotides are TGTGCCAGCAGCCCTGACTGGGGGGAGACCCAGTACTTC.

The chain joins TRBV12-5 to TRBJ1-1, with D possibly TRBD1 on 5 matching bases. There are 13 residues in the CDR3. The V end was cut by 7 bases, the J end by 0 bases, with 9 bases between. The V gene's germline CDR1 is LGHNT and CDR2 FRNRAP. The CDR3 DNA sequence: TGTGCTAGTGTTACAGGAATGAACACTGAAGCTTTCTTT. This translates into CASVTGMNTEAFF.

This clonotype was counted at least ten times. The V and J genes are TRBV29-1 and TRBJ2-7, with 8 bases fitting TRBD2. The CDR3 consists of 14 residues. Per germline, CDR1 SQVTM and CDR2 ANQGSEA. Trimming removed 4 bases from V and 2 bases from J; junction bases left unmatched: 7. The CDR3 is CSVVMAGGTYEQYF. CDR3 nucleotide sequence: TGCAGCGTTGTAATGGCGGGGGGTACCTACGAGCAGTACTTC.

The chain recombines TRBV11-2 with TRBJ1-2; a weak D match, TRBD1 (5 bases). The germline V gene has CDR1 SGHAT and CDR2 FQNNGV. This CDR3 contains 16 residues. Trimming left V 5 bases short and J 0 bases short, with 16 bases between. The CDR3 loop reads CASSTFTGAANYGYTF. The CDR3, as DNA: TGTGCCAGCAGCACCTTCACAGGTGCGGCTAACTATGGCTACACCTTC.

Concerning this clonotype: Given a much more abundant clone one base away, this may be a read error. In DNA form, the CDR3 reads TGTGCCAGCAGTCCGATGGGGGACACTGACGCTTTCTTT. Its protein is CASSPMGDTDAFF. This chain uses TRBV12-3 or TRBV12-4 with TRBJ1-1, with D possibly TRBD1 on 6 matching bases. The CDR3 totals 13 residues.

J is TRBJ1-5 and V is TRBV5-1; D gene uncertain. V shed 4 bases and J shed 5 bases, with 13 bases lying between them. Per germline, CDR1 SGHRS and CDR2 YFSETQ. CDR3 length: 14 amino acids. The CDR3: CASSTRTDHQPQHF. In nucleotides, the CDR3 is TGCGCCAGCAGCACCAGGACGGACCATCAGCCCCAGCATTTT.

This clonotype was seen repeatedly, ten times or more. The chain couples TRBV10-3 to TRBJ1-5, with TRBD1 matching over 9 bases. CDR3 size: 13 residues. Germline CDR1 reads ENHRY; CDR2 reads SYGVKD. V trimming: 10 bases; J trimming: 7 bases; junction bases outside the gene matches: 8. CDR3 in amino acids: CASGTGPRQPQHF. The CDR3 DNA sequence: TGTGCCAGTGGGACAGGGCCGCGCCAGCCCCAGCATTTT.